This T cell receptor (beta chain) was captured by sequencing in a study of metastatic and nonmetastatic thyroid tumors. Study as a whole: Repertoire comparisons spanned blood and tumor or nodule tissue from malignant and benign thyroid patients.

Trimming shortened V by 0 bases and J by 5 bases, and 4 bases separated the two germline ends. The CDR3 consists of 12 residues. Germline CDR1 and CDR2: KGHSH and LQKENI. Methods used by the authors: A distant-metastasis classifier for papillary thyroid cancer was built using CDR3 differences across clinicopathological groups. From the PCR reads, TCRdb re-called clones with MiXCR. The V and J calls follow TCRdb's processing rather than the paper's. The sample has around 40,000 clones; around 26% are singletons. None of the patients had undergone any treatment ahead of thyroid surgery. Study observations and caveats: Significantly greater TCR beta diversity was reportedly found in malignant thyroid tumors than in benign nodules (in blood and tumor).

To note about this clone: Its target is unknown.

Material for sequencing was blood. The receptor was isolated from a female donor with papillary thyroid cancer or a benign thyroid nodule (not recorded which). Some clones in this sample may be carry-over from other donors' samples. V and J are TRBV18 and TRBJ2-5, with D uncertain. The DNA for the CDR3 is TGTGCCAGCTCACCACCAGGGGAGACCCAGTACTTC. Translated, it gives CASSPPGETQYF.